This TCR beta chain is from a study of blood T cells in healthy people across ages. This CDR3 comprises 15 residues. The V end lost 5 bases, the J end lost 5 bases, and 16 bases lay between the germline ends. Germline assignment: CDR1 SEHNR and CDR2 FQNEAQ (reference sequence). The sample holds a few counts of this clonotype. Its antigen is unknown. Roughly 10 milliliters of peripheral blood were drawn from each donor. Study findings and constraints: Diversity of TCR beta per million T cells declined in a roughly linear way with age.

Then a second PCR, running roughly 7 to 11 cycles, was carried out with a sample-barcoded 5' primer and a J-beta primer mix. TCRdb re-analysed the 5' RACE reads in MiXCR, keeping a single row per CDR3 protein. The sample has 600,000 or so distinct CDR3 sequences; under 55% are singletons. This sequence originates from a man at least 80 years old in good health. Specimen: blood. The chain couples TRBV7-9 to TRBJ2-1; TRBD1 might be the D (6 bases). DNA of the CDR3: TGTGCCAGCAGCCCTTCGTTGGGGGCAAACAATGAGCAGTTCTTC. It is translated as CASSPSLGANNEQFF.